A single sample gave rise to the 26 T cell receptor beta chains below, sequenced in a study of T cell clonotyping in hematopoietic cell transplantation. The time point denotes: recipient sample about 28 days before transplant, after cytoreduction. The repertoire was sequenced with immunoSEQ multiplex PCR; TCRdb's copy has only in-frame clones and lacks some. The sample yields 35,000 to 50,000 clones, 75% to 90% seen once. Sequencing used peripheral blood mononuclear cells, obtained before stem cell transplant. These TCRs come from a man aged 55 to 70 with acute myeloid leukemia. Some clones in this sample may be carry-over from other donors' samples.

The V gene is TRBV18, the J gene TRBJ2-5; a weak D match, TRBD1 (7 bases). CDR3 length: 14 residues. CDR1 KGHSH and CDR2 LQKENI come from the germline V gene. With 3 bases removed from V and 5 bases from J, the gap between germline ends came to 13 bases. In nucleotides, the CDR3 is TGTGCCAGCTCACCGCAACAGGGGAGGGAGACCCAGTACTTC. Protein sequence: CASSPQQGRETQYF. The full variable domain, in which reference TRBV18 and TRBJ2-5 provide the parts outside the CDR3, is NAGVMQNPRHLVRRRGQEARLRCSPMKGHSHVYWYRQLPEEGLKFMVYLQKENIIDESGMPKERFSAEFPKEGPSILRIQQVVRGDSAAYFCASSPQQGRETQYFGPGTRLLVL.

V and J are TRBV2 and TRBJ1-6, with D unclear. CDR3 length: 14 residues. The germline V gene encodes CDR1 SNHLY and CDR2 FYNNEI. V was shortened by 4 bases and J by 7 bases, with 11 bases between the two germline ends. CDR3 sequence reads: CASSVVRKNSPLHF. CDR3 nucleotides: TGTGCCAGCAGTGTGGTCAGAAAAAATTCACCCCTCCACTTT.

The chain carries TRBV21-1 and TRBJ1-6; the table names TRBD1, a call not compared with the DNA. TRBV21-1 is a pseudogene. This CDR3 has 16 amino acids. This chain's CDR3 is CASRGQPHSYNSPLHF. CDR3 nucleotides: TGTGCCAGCAGAGGACAGCCCCACTCCTATAATTCACCCCTCCACTTT.

The chain joins TRBV7-3 to TRBJ2-3; TRBD2 agrees at 10 bases. The CDR3 extends over 19 amino acids. CDR1 is SGHTA, CDR2 FQGTGA, per germline. V lost 2 bases to trimming and J lost 3 bases; unmatched junction nucleotides: 14. The CDR3 spells CASSLRPRVTSGVTDTQYF. Written as DNA, the CDR3 is TGTGCCAGCAGCTTACGTCCCCGGGTTACTAGCGGGGTAACAGATACGCAGTATTTT.

The gene calls are TRBV5-1 and TRBJ1-6, with 9 bases fitting TRBD1. Unmatched junction bases numbered 7, after V lost 2 bases and J lost 7 bases. The germline V gene encodes CDR1 SGHRS and CDR2 YFSETQ. The CDR3 is 16 residues long. This chain's CDR3 is CASSFHRGQGNSPLHF. CDR3 nucleotides: TGCGCCAGCAGCTTTCACAGGGGGCAGGGGAATTCACCCCTCCACTTT.

In the case of this clone: The same CDR3 can be traced to other DNA sequences in this sample. V and J are TRBV19 and TRBJ2-3; a possible D gene is TRBD2 (6 bases). There are 12 residues in the CDR3. Trimming pared 6 bases from V and 4 bases from J, leaving 8 bases between. CDR1 LNHDA and CDR2 SQIVND come from the germline V gene (reference sequence). Written as DNA, the CDR3 is TGTGCCAGTAGCCCGGGAGCAGATACGCAGTATTTT. Its protein is CASSPGADTQYF. The variable domain in full, with the rest retrieved from reference TRBV19 and TRBJ2-3, is DGGITQSPKYLFRKEGQNVTLSCEQNLNHDAMYWYRQDPGQGLRLIYYSQIVNDFQKGDIAEGYSVSREKKESFPLTVTSAQKNPTAFYLCASSPGADTQYFGPGTRLTVL.

The CDR3 DNA is TGTGCCAGCAGCCTTAATTCAGGGGGGCGGTATGGCTACACCTTC. Its protein product is CASSLNSGGRYGYTF. This rearrangement joins TRBV9 to TRBJ1-2; 7 nucleotides line up with TRBD1. Unmatched junction bases numbered 11, after V lost 4 bases and J lost 5 bases. CDR1 SGDLS and CDR2 YYNGEE come from the germline V gene. CDR3 size: 15 residues.

V is TRBV28 and J is TRBJ2-7; possibly TRBD1 for D (5 bases). CDR1 and CDR2 from the germline V gene are MDHEN and SYDVKM. The ends were cut back, 6 bases at V and 8 bases at J, with 14 bases in the middle. The CDR3 is 12 residues long. CDR3 nucleotides: TGTGCCAGCAGCACGACAGCGACGAAGCAGTACTTC. Amino acid sequence: CASSTTATKQYF.

The chain has TRBV7-2 and TRBJ2-3; perhaps TRBD2 as D (6 bases). CDR3 length: 17 amino acids. V was shortened by 0 bases and J by 2 bases, with 15 bases between the two germline ends. Per the germline V gene, CDR1 is SGHTA and CDR2 is FQGNSA. The CDR3 bases are TGTGCCAGCAGCTTAGCGATTTGGGGGGATAACACAGATACGCAGTATTTT. It is translated as CASSLAIWGDNTDTQYF.

V usage is TRBV7-3 and J usage is TRBJ2-3; TRBD2 might be the D (7 bases). Germline-derived CDR1 and CDR2 are SGHTA and FQGTGA. CDR3 length: 20 amino acids. Trimming left V 2 bases short and J 0 bases short, with 24 bases between. The CDR3 region is CASSLYPARRGAGSTDTQYF. CDR3 sequence (DNA): TGTGCCAGCAGCTTATACCCCGCTAGACGGGGGGCGGGTAGCACAGATACGCAGTATTTT.

The genes are TRBV4-3 and TRBJ1-5, with D unclear. CDR1 LGHNA and CDR2 YSLEER come from the germline V gene. The CDR3 totals 15 residues. V lost 1 base and J 4 bases, leaving 11 bases between the germline ends. This CDR3 reads CASSQGNGVNQPQHF. Here the CDR3 DNA reads TGCGCCAGCAGCCAAGGGAACGGGGTAAATCAGCCCCAGCATTTT.

A few counts support this clone. V and J are TRBV18 and TRBJ1-1; 8 bases map to TRBD1. The CDR3 consists of 12 residues. V lost 4 bases to trimming and J lost 10 bases; unmatched junction nucleotides: 5. CDR1 KGHSH and CDR2 LQKENI come from the germline V gene. The CDR3 protein is CASSHDRGRAFF. The DNA of the CDR3 is TGTGCCAGCTCACACGACAGGGGACGAGCTTTCTTT.

CDR3 loop: CASPGGKANTGELFF. In DNA form, the CDR3 reads TGTGCCAGCCCCGGGGGGAAAGCGAACACCGGGGAGCTGTTTTTT. The J gene is TRBJ2-2, the V gene TRBV11-2; 7 bases match TRBD2. This CDR3 comprises 15 residues. V gave up 8 bases and J gave up 0 bases; unmatched junction bases: 6. The germline gives CDR1 SGHAT, CDR2 FQNNGV.

The gene calls are TRBV2 and TRBJ2-7; the match to TRBD2 covers 7 bases. The CDR3 extends over 14 amino acids. V was clipped by 6 bases and J by 2 bases; unmatched bases: 7. Germline V gene lookup returns CDR1 SNHLY and CDR2 FYNNEI. The CDR3 DNA reads TGTGCCAGCAGGGGGGGAGGGAACCCCTACGAGCAGTACTTC. This sequence encodes CASRGGGNPYEQYF.

The chain is built from TRBV7-9 and TRBJ1-6, with a possible D match to TRBD1 (5 bases). With 2 bases removed from V and 4 bases from J, the gap between germline ends came to 12 bases. CDR1 is SEHNR and CDR2 is FQNEAQ in the germline V gene (reference sequence). The CDR3 spans 16 residues. CDR3 sequence reads: CASSLIQGSYNSPLHF. In DNA, the CDR3 is TGTGCCAGCAGCTTAATCCAGGGCAGTTATAATTCACCCCTCCACTTT.

This clone was seen a handful of times. A junction boundary mismatches the germline segment, possibly from a read error. The chain recombines TRBV5-1 with TRBJ2-7, with 9 bases matching TRBD2. The CDR3 has 15 residues. Germline V gene lookup returns CDR1 SGHRS and CDR2 YFSETQ. The CDR3: CASTLGLAGLYEQYF. DNA of the CDR3: TGCGCCAGCACCTTGGGTCTAGCGGGGCTCTACGAGCAGTACTTC.

This clone occurred a few times. V is TRBV2 and J is TRBJ1-6; tentatively, D is TRBD1 (5 bases). Germline lookup yields CDR1 SNHLY and CDR2 FYNNEI. Trimming took off 7 bases at V and 6 bases at J, with 10 bases between the two ends. This CDR3 spans 13 amino acids. The CDR3, as DNA: TGTGCCAGCAAACAGACAGTTAATTCACCCCTCCACTTT. It translates to CASKQTVNSPLHF.

This clone was counted between two and nine times. V gene TRBV4-3 combines with J gene TRBJ1-2; possible D gene TRBD1, 6 bases. The CDR3 has 14 residues. Germline CDR1 is LGHNA and CDR2 is YSLEER. Trimming removed 3 bases at V and 4 bases at J, with 12 bases between. The CDR3 reads CASSQDSRAYGYTF. The CDR3 bases are TGCGCCAGCAGCCAGGACAGTAGGGCCTATGGCTACACCTTC.

The V call is TRBV9, the J call TRBJ2-7; D might be TRBD2 (5 bases). The CDR3 has 14 residues. Trimming cost V 0 bases and J 2 bases, with 9 bases left between them. The germline V gene has CDR1 SGDLS and CDR2 YYNGEE. CDR3 sequence reads: CASSVAAGTYEQYF. Written as DNA, the CDR3 is TGTGCCAGCAGCGTAGCGGCCGGGACCTACGAGCAGTACTTC. Filled out from reference TRBV9 and TRBJ2-7, the complete variable domain reads DSGVTQTPKHLITATGQRVTLRCSPRSGDLSVYWYQQSLDQGLQFLIQYYNGEERAKGNILERFSAQQFPDLHSELNLSSLELGDSALYFCASSVAAGTYEQYFGPGTRLTVT.

The chain has TRBV5-6 and TRBJ1-1, with D tentatively TRBD1 (5 bases). Looked up from germline, CDR1 is SGHDT and CDR2 is YYEEEE. The length of the CDR3 is 14 residues. Trimming stripped 7 bases from V and 3 bases from J, with 16 bases between. CDR3 in DNA: TGTGCCAGCCTGGGGCTGCTTGGGGACACTGAAGCTTTCTTT. Protein sequence: CASLGLLGDTEAFF.

The CDR3 region is CASKGQNSNQPQHF. DNA of the CDR3: TGTGCCAGCAAGGGACAGAATAGCAATCAGCCCCAGCATTTT. The gene calls are TRBV7-8 and TRBJ1-5, with 7 bases lining up with TRBD1. V gave up 7 bases and J gave up 0 bases; unmatched junction bases: 3. The CDR3 length is 14 residues. Per germline, CDR1 SGHVS and CDR2 FQNEAQ.

CDR3 bases: TGTGCCAGCAGCTTAGGGGATACAGGGCTTCAGCCCCAGCATTTT. It specifies CASSLGDTGLQPQHF. The genes are TRBV11-2 and TRBJ1-5; D possibly corresponds to TRBD1 (6 bases). V lost 1 base, J lost 6 bases, and 13 bases lay in between. Germline CDR1 is SGHAT and CDR2 is FQNNGV. This CDR3 spans 15 amino acids.

This clone was detected once. The J gene is TRBJ1-1, the V gene TRBV19, with a weak D call TRBD1 (6 bases). The CDR3 is made up of 13 amino acids. Germline CDR1 reads LNHDA; CDR2 reads SQIVND (reference sequence). The V end lost 5 bases, the J end lost 5 bases, and 12 bases lay between the germline ends. CDR3 amino acids: CASSGGRGTEAFF. CDR3 nucleotides: TGTGCCAGTAGTGGGGGGCGCGGAACTGAAGCTTTCTTT.

This sequence joins TRBV7-3 and TRBJ2-3; TRBD2 aligns across 9 bases. The germline CDR1 and CDR2 sequences are SGHTA and FQGTGA. V lost 1 base to trimming and J lost 6 bases; unmatched junction nucleotides: 5. CDR3 length: 15 amino acids. CDR3 nucleotide sequence: TGTGCCAGCAGCTTAAGCGGGGGGGCCCGCGATACGCAGTATTTT. Amino acids: CASSLSGGARDTQYF.

The chain joins TRBV4-2 to TRBJ1-2, with D possibly TRBD1 on 6 matching bases. This CDR3 spans 16 amino acids. Looked up from germline, CDR1 is LGHNA and CDR2 is YNFKEQ. V was pared by 0 bases and J by 3 bases, with 14 bases between. DNA of the CDR3: TGTGCCAGCAGCCAAGATCGTCAGGGGACCCACTATGGCTACACCTTC. It translates to CASSQDRQGTHYGYTF.

Written as DNA, the CDR3 is TGTGCCAGCAGCTTAGGGACAGGGGGCATGGGGGAGACCCAGTACTTC. This gives the protein CASSLGTGGMGETQYF. The chain couples TRBV7-9 to TRBJ2-5; 11 nucleotides line up with TRBD1. The CDR3 consists of 16 residues. The junction had 6 bases not matched to a gene; V was cut back by 1 base and J by 5 bases. Germline V gene lookup returns CDR1 SEHNR and CDR2 FQNEAQ (reference sequence). Using reference TRBV7-9 and TRBJ2-5 for the parts outside the CDR3, the full variable domain is DTGVSQNPRHKITKRGQNVTFRCDPISEHNRLYWYRQTLGQGPEFLTYFQNEAQLEKSRLLSDRFSAERPKGSFSTLEIQRTEQGDSAMYLCASSLGTGGMGETQYFGPGTRLLVL.